The sequence of this T cell receptor beta chain was determined in a study of vaccination and CD4 T cells after COVID-19. On this clonotype itself: Antigen: not known.

Cultured CD4+ T-cell DNA underwent Oncomine TCR Beta short-read sequencing. TCRdb used MiXCR to reprocess the PCR reads, holding one entry per CDR3 protein. Of some 13,000 distinct CDR3 sequences in the sample, 28% are singletons; the top ten hold approximately 15%. Treatment in this sample: approximately nine-day PBMC culture with coronavirus spike peptide pools or control peptides (ViraFEST assay). Cell culture was performed with 1.8 million or so PBMCs per well in the presence of about 9.1 IU/ml IL-2 and roughly 9.7 ug/ml peptide pools. Negative-selection isolation of CD4+ T cells was performed after approximately 11 days of culture. V gave up 0 bases and J gave up 4 bases, with 10 bases separating them. The germline V gene has CDR1 SQVTM and CDR2 ANQGSEA. The CDR3 has 13 amino acids.

Source material: cultured CD4+ T cells from blood. This chain connects TRBV29-1 to TRBJ2-7, with no clear D. This receptor was taken from a human donor with COVID-19. CDR3 nucleotides: TGCAGCGTTGAAGAACAGTTAGGGTACGAGCAGTACTTC. Its protein product is CSVEEQLGYEQYF.